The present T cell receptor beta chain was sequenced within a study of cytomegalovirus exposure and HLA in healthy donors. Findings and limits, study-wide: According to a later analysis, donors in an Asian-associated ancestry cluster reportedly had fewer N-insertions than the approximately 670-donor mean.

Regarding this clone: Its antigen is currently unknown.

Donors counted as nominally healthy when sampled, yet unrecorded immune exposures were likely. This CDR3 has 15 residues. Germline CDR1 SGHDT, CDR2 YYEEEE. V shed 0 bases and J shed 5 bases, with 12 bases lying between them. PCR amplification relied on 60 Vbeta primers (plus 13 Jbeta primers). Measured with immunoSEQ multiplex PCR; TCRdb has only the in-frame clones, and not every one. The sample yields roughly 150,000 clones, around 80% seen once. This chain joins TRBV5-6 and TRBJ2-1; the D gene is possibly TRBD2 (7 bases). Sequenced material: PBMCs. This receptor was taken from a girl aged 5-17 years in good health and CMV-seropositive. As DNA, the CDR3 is TGTGCCAGCAGCTTGGTGGGGGGGCTTGACAATGAGCAGTTCTTC. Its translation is CASSLVGGLDNEQFF.